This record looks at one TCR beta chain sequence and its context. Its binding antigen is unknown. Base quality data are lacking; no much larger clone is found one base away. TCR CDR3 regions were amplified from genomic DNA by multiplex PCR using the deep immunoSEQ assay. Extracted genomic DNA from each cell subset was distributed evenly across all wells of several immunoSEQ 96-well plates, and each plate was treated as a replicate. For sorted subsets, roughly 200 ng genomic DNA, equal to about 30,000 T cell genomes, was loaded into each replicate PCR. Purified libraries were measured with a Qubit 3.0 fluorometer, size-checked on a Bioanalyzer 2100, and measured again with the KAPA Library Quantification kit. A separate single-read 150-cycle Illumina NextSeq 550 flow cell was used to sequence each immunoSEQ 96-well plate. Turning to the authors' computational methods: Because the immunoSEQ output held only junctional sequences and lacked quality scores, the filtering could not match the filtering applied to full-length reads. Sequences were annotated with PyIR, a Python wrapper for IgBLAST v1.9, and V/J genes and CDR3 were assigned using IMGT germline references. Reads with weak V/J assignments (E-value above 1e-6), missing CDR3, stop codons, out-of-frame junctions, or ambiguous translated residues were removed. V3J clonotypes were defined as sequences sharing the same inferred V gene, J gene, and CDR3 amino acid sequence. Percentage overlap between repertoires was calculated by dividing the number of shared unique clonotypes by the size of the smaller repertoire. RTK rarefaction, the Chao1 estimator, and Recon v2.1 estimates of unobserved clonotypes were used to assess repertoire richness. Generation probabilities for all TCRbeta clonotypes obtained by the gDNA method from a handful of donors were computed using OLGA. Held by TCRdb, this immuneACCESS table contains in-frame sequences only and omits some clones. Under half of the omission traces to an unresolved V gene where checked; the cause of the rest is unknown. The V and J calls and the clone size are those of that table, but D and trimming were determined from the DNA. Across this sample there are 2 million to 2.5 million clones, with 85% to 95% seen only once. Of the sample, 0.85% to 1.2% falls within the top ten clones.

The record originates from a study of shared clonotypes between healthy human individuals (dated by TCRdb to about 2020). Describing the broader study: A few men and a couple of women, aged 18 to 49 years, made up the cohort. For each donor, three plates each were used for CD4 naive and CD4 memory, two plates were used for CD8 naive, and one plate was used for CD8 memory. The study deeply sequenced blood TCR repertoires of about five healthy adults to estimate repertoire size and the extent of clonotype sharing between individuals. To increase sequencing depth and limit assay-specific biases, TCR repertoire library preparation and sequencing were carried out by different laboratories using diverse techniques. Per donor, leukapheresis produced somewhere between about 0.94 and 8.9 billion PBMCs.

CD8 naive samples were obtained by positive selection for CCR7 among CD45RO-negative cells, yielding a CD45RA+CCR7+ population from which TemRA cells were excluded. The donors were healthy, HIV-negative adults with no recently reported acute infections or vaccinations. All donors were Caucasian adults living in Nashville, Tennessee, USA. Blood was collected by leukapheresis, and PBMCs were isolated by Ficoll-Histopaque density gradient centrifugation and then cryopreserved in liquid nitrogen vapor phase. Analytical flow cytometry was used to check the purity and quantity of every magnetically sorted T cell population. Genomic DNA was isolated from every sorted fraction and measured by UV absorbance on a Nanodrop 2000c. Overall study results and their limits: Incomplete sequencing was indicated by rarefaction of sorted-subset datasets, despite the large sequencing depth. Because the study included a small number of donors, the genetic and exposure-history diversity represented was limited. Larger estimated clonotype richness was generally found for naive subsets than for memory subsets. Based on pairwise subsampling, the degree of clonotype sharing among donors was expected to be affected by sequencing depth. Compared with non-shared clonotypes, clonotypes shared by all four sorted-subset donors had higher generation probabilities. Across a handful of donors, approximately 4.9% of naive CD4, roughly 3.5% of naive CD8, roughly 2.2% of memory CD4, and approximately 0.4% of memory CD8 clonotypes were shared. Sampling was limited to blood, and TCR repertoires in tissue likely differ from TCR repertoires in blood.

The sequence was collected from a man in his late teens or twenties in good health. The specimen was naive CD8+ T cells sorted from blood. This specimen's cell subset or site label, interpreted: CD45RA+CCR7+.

CDR3 region: CASSDAYEKLFF. At the DNA level, the sequence is TGTGCCAGCAGTGACGCGTATGAAAAACTGTTTTTT. The chain employs TRBV6-1 and TRBJ1-4; too little of a D gene remains to name it. Taken from cysteine to phenylalanine, the CDR3 has 12 residues. Of the read, only the CDR3 DNA is kept; its 36 bases are in frame from base 1. CDR1 and CDR2 are read off the germline V gene as MNHNS and SASEGT. The trim is 3 bases for V and 6 bases for J, with a gap of 5 bases between the germline ends.